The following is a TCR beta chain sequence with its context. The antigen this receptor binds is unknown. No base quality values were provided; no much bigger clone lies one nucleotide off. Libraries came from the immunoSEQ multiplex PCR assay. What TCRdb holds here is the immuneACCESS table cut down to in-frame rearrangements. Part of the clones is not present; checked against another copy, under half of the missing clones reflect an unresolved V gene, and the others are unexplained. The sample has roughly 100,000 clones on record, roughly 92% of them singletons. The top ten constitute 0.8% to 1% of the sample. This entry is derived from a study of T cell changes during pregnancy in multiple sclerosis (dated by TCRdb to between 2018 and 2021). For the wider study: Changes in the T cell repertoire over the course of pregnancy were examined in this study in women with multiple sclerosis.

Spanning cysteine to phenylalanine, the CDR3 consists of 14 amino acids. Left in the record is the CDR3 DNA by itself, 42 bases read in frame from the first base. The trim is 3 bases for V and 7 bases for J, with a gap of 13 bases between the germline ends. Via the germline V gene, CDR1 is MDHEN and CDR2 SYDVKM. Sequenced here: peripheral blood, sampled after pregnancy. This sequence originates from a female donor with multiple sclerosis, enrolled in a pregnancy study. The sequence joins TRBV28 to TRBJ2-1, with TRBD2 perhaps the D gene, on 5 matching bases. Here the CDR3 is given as CASSFTSWWNEQFF. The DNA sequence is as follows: TGTGCCAGCAGTTTTACTAGTTGGTGGAATGAGCAGTTCTTC. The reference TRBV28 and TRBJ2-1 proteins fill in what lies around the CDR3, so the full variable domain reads DVKVTQSSRYLVKRTGEKVFLECVQDMDHENMFWYRQDPGLGLRLIYFSYDVKMKEKGDIPEGYSVSREKKERFSLILESASTNQTSMYLCASSFTSWWNEQFFGPGTRLTVL.